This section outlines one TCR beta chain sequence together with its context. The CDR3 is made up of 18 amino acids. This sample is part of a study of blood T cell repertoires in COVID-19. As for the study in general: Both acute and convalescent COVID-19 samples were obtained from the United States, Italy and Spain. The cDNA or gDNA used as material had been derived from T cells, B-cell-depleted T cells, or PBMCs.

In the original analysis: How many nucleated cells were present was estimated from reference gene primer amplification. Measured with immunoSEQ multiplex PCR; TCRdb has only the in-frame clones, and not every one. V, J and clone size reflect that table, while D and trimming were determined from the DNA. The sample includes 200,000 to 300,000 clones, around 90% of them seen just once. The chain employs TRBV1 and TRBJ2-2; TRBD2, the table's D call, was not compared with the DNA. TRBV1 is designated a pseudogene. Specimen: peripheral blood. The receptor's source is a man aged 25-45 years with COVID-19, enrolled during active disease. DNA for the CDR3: TGCACCAGCAGCCCCACCGTGGGGGGGGGCCTGTACACCGGGGAGCTGTTTTTT. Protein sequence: CTSSPTVGGGLYTGELFF.